This T cell receptor (beta chain) is drawn from a study of cytotoxic CD8 clonotypes in ibrutinib-treated CLL. Overall study context: A median about twelve months of treatment, range 6 to 36, preceded the collection of response samples. Study-level points and caveats: Circulating CD8+ T-cell counts were tracked by baseline clonality, which exceeded that of age-matched healthy donors. Samples were collected at differing times from sustained-remission and progressing patients.

Clones were sequenced by immunoSEQ multiplex PCR, and TCRdb holds only the in-frame ones, with some missing. The sample shows 110,000 to 150,000 clones, about 80% of them seen only once. V was clipped by 7 bases and J by 7 bases, with 22 bases between them. The CDR3 totals 15 residues. Germline V lookup: CDR1 SGHTA, CDR2 FQGNSA. A note on this clone: Antigen unknown.

The sequencing used PBMCs, collected after 24 months of ibrutinib treatment. This rearrangement joins TRBV7-2 to TRBJ1-1, with a possible D match to TRBD1 (6 bases). The source of this sequence is a human donor with chronic lymphocytic leukemia. This CDR3 reads CASTRTGQRRGEAFF. The CDR3 DNA is TGTGCCAGCACCAGAACGGGACAACGGAGAGGTGAAGCTTTCTTT. The full variable domain, in which reference TRBV7-2 and TRBJ1-1 provide the parts outside the CDR3, is GAGVSQSPSNKVTEKGKDVELRCDPISGHTALYWYRQSLGQGLEFLIYFQGNSAPDKSGLPSDRFSAERTGGSVSTLTIQRTQQEDSAVYLCASTRTGQRRGEAFFGQGTRLTVV.